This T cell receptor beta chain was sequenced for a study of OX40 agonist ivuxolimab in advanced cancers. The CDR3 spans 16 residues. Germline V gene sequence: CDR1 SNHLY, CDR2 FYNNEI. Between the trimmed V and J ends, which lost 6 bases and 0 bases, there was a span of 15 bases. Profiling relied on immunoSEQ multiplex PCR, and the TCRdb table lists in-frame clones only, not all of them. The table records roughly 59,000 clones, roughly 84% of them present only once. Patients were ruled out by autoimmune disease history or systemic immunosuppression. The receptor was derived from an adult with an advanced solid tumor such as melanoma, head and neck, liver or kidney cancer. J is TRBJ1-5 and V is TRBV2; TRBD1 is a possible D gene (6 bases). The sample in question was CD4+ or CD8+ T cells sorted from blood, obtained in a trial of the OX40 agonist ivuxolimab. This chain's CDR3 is CASRDSLYPSNQPQHF. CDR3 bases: TGTGCCAGCAGGGACAGCCTCTACCCTAGCAATCAGCCCCAGCATTTT.